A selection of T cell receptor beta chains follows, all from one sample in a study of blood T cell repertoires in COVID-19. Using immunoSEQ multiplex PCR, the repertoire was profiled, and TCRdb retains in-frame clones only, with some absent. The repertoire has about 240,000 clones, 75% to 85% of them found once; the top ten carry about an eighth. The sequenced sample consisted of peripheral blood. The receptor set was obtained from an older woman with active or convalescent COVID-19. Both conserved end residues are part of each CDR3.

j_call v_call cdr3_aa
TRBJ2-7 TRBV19 CASSRQGKPYEQYF
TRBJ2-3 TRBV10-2 CASSPPQGRDTQYF
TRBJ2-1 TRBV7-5 CFGGMLTNSYNEQFF
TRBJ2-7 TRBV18 CASSRGQGVYEQYF
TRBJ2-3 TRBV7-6 CASSRSGTQTDTQYF
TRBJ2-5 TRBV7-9 CASSLRGQPQETQYF
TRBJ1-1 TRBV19 CASRPQGRRTEAFF
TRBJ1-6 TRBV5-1 CASSPGRGSPLHF
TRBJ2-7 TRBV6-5 CASSYTDRHYEQYF
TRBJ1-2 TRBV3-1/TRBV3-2 CASSQDDGSGKGYTF
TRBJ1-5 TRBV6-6 CASSYLGVGNQPQHF
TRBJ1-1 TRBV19 CASSIDRTGVMNTEAFF
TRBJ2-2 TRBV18 CASSPRIANTGELFF
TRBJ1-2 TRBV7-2 CASSLLSSYGYTF
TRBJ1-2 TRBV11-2 CASSLGGFYGYTF
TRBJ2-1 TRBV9 CASSVGPSGANEQFF
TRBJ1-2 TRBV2 CAGQTGVRLDGYTF
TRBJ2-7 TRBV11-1 CASSGYGQGAPYEQYF
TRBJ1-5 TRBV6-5 CASSYSGAGNQPQHF
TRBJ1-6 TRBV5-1 CASSFGEPRNSPLHF
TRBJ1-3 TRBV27 CASSLSGGTGNTIYF
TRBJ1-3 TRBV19 CATGTGGTGNTIYF
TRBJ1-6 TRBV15 CATSRDRYNSPLHF
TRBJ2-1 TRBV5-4 CASSLWGGQGAGNEQFF
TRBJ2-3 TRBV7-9 CASSSGLAGGQTDTQYF
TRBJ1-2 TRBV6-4 CASRIQPTSNYGYTF
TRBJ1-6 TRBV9 CASSVEQGGVSPLHF
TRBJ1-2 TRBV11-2 CASSSLRGRALLGYTF
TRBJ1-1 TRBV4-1 CASSDSGTLNTEAFF
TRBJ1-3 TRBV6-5 CASSYSKQGAGNTIYF
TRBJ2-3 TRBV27 CASIGQGRDTQYF
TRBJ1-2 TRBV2 CASSKQGDGYGYTF
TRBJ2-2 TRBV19 CASRTPGAGVAGELFF
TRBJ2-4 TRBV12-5 CASAGGGGKNIQYF
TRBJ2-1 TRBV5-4 CASRMGSGGLYNEQFF
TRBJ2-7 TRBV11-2 CASSLKTNYEQYF
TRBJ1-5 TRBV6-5 CASSTNNQPQHF
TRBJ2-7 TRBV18 CASSPRLDIYEQYF
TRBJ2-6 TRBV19 CASSPGQGGPSGANVLTF
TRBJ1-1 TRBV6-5 CASSPQQGDTEAFF
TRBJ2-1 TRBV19 CASSSGGPYNEQFF
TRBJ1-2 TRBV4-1 CASSQGRGPYGYTF
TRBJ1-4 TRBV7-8 CASSSYREGEKLFF
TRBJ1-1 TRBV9 CASSPQGVGATEAFF
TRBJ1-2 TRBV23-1 CASRRTQGGYGYTF
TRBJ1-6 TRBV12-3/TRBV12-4 CASSKTRNSPLHF
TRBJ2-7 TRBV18 CASSPLDRPSSYEQYF
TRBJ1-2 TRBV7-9 CASSSNYGYTF
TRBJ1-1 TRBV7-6 CASSLARNTEAFF
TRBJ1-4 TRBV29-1 CSVWGLNEKLFF
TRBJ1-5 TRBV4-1 CASSQQGSQPQHF
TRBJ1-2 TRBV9 CASSVGTGNGYTF
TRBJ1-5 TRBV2 CASREEEGLTQPQHF